Following are 23 T cell receptor beta chains from one sample sequenced in a study of response to subunit inactivated influenza vaccine. One entry per CDR3 protein results from TCRdb running MiXCR on the RT-PCR reads. The sample has hundreds of thousands of distinct CDR3 sequences, approximately 18% seen once; the top ten hold roughly 10%. This specimen was PBMCs from blood, taken around 5 days after vaccination. The source is a man in his forties or fifties who received an inactivated influenza vaccine.

The chain recombines TRBV7-8 with TRBJ2-3; D call uncertain. Trimming left V 5 bases short and J 5 bases short, with 17 bases between. The CDR3 runs 15 residues. Per the germline V gene, CDR1 is SGHVS and CDR2 is FQNEAQ. This chain's CDR3 is CASSTEIGLGDTQYF. The CDR3 region has the DNA TGTGCCAGCAGCACCGAGATAGGCCTAGGAGATACGCAGTATTTT.

This clonotype has only a few counts. The J gene is TRBJ2-1, the V gene TRBV6-1; D may be TRBD2 (6 bases). Germline CDR1 and CDR2: MNHNS and SASEGT. The CDR3 covers 15 residues. The germline V and J ends were trimmed by 8 bases and 9 bases, with 23 bases remaining between them. Here the CDR3 DNA reads TGTGCCAGCGGGGAGGCTAGAGCAGGGTTGAGTGAGCAGTTCTTC. This encodes CASGEARAGLSEQFF.

This chain joins TRBV29-1 and TRBJ2-3, with TRBD2 matching 7 bases. The V and J ends lost 6 bases and 2 bases, in that order; junction bases with no gene match: 5. This CDR3 is built from 13 residues. Germline V gene sequence: CDR1 SQVTM, CDR2 ANQGSEA. The CDR3 protein is CSVRGGNTDTQYF. DNA for the CDR3: TGCAGCGTCCGCGGGGGAAACACAGATACGCAGTATTTT.

The chain links TRBV6-2 or TRBV6-3 to TRBJ2-7, with 8 bases aligning to TRBD2. CDR1 and CDR2 (germline): MNHEY, SVGEGT. The length of the CDR3 is 17 residues. With 6 bases clipped from V and 3 bases from J, the junction kept 16 bases outside the gene matches. The CDR3 region is CASRSPQLGREVYEQYF. CDR3 coding DNA: TGTGCCAGCAGAAGCCCCCAACTGGGGCGGGAGGTCTACGAGCAGTACTTC.

The V and J genes are TRBV28 and TRBJ2-2; maybe TRBD1 (5 bases). Germline-derived CDR1 and CDR2 are MDHEN and SYDVKM. CDR3 size: 13 residues. With 3 bases removed from V and 9 bases from J, the gap between germline ends came to 11 bases. For the CDR3, the DNA is TGTGCCAGCAGTTTCACCAGGGTTAGGGAGCTGTTTTTT. Residues: CASSFTRVRELFF.

The chain is built from TRBV7-3 and TRBJ2-1; 7 positions match TRBD2. This CDR3 contains 15 residues. The junction had 6 bases not matched to a gene; V was cut back by 2 bases and J by 5 bases. Germline CDR1 reads SGHTA; CDR2 reads FQGTGA. CDR3 DNA: TGTGCCAGCAGCTTATTCGGGACTAACAACAATGAGCAGTTCTTC. Translating it yields CASSLFGTNNNEQFF.

This clonotype showed up just a few times. The chain employs TRBV5-4 and TRBJ2-7, with 10 bases fitting TRBD1. CDR3 length: 15 residues. Germline V gives CDR1 SGHNT, CDR2 YYREEE (reference sequence). With 4 bases clipped from V and 3 bases from J, the junction kept 7 bases outside the gene matches. The CDR3 spells CASSQTTGGYYEQYF. CDR3 bases: TGTGCCAGCAGCCAGACGACAGGGGGCTACTACGAGCAGTACTTC.

The chain has TRBV11-2 and TRBJ2-1; possibly TRBD2 for D (6 bases). Germline CDR1 SGHAT, CDR2 FQNNGV. Between the trimmed V and J ends, which lost 0 bases and 0 bases, there was a span of 12 bases. This CDR3 region has 17 residues. CDR3 nucleotide sequence: TGTGCCAGCAGCTTAGAGGCTAGCGCGAGCTCCTACAATGAGCAGTTCTTC. It yields the protein CASSLEASASSYNEQFF.

This clonotype was counted many times. The chain combines TRBV5-1 with TRBJ2-7; 7 bases agree with TRBD2. Germline V gene sequence: CDR1 SGHRS, CDR2 YFSETQ. J was trimmed by 2 bases and V by 0 bases; bases with no gene match: 5. This CDR3 contains 15 residues. This CDR3 is CASSLAASGPYEQYF. CDR3 sequence (DNA): TGCGCCAGCAGCTTGGCGGCTAGCGGACCCTACGAGCAGTACTTC.

This clonotype was seen at least ten times. The DNA of the CDR3 is TGTGCCAGCAGTTACTCGGGACAGCCAGGGAAGGAGCAGTTCTTC. Its translation: CASSYSGQPGKEQFF. The chain joins TRBV12-3 or TRBV12-4 to TRBJ2-1; 7 bases fit TRBD1. This CDR3 has 15 amino acids. With V trimmed by 4 bases and J by 10 bases, 13 bases remained unmatched.

This clonotype was picked up a small number of times. The rearrangement uses TRBV3-1 and TRBJ1-1; D unresolved. Germline assignment: CDR1 LGHDT and CDR2 YNNKEL (reference sequence). The CDR3 is 13 amino acids. V was cut by 6 bases and J by 1 base, with 9 bases left in between. The CDR3 is CASRPTENTEAFF. CDR3 nucleotide sequence: TGTGCCAGCAGGCCCACAGAGAACACTGAAGCTTTCTTT.

This clonotype has a handful of counts. The chain links TRBV4-1 to TRBJ1-1; the D gene is possibly TRBD1 (5 bases). Germline-derived CDR1 and CDR2 are MGHRA and YSYEKL. Between the trimmed V and J ends, which lost 2 bases and 0 bases, there was a span of 10 bases. The CDR3 has 15 amino acids. The CDR3 region is CASSQTTEMNTEAFF. DNA of the CDR3: TGCGCCAGCAGCCAAACGACAGAGATGAACACTGAAGCTTTCTTT.

Remarks on this clonotype: A read error is likely, as this CDR3 ends without the conserved phenylalanine or tryptophan. The J gene is TRBJ2-1, the V gene TRBV7-2; 9 bases match TRBD2. CDR1 and CDR2 from the germline V gene are SGHTA and FQGNSA. The V segment lost 6 bases and the J segment 9 bases; nucleotides outside the gene matches: 12. This CDR3 has 15 amino acids. CDR3 protein: CASSQSGRSVVEQFL. For the CDR3, the DNA is TGTGCCAGCAGTCAGAGCGGGAGGTCCGTCGTTGAGCAGTTCTTA.

The CDR3 here is CASSKVPGTAIAKNIQYF. In DNA form, the CDR3 reads TGTGCCAGCAGCAAAGTTCCCGGGACAGCCATCGCCAAAAACATTCAGTACTTC. J is TRBJ2-4 and V is TRBV21-1; the DNA was not compared with TRBD1, the D call given in the table. TRBV21-1 is listed as a pseudogene. The CDR3 is 18 amino acids.

J is TRBJ2-3 and V is TRBV7-9, with TRBD2 identical over 8 bases. The CDR3 is 15 residues long. Looked up from germline, CDR1 is SEHNR and CDR2 is FQNEAQ (reference sequence). V lost 5 bases to trimming and J lost 1 base; unmatched junction nucleotides: 5. The CDR3 here is CASSREGQGTDTQYF. CDR3 nucleotide sequence: TGTGCCAGCAGCCGGGAGGGGCAGGGCACAGATACGCAGTATTTT.

The chain joins TRBV29-1 to TRBJ1-2; D is undetermined. V was pared by 6 bases and J by 8 bases, with 19 bases between. This CDR3 has 13 amino acids. Germline assignment: CDR1 SQVTM and CDR2 ANQGSEA. CDR3 DNA: TGCAGCGTGCCTTGGGCGAGTATCCGAGGCTACACCTTC. It translates to CSVPWASIRGYTF.

The chain carries TRBV10-3 and TRBJ2-2; 7 bases fit TRBD1. V trimming: 7 bases; J trimming: 6 bases; junction bases outside the gene matches: 11. CDR1 is ENHRY, CDR2 SYGVKD, per germline. The CDR3 totals 15 residues. Here the CDR3 reads CAITPGLTGAGELFF. CDR3 DNA: TGTGCCATCACCCCGGGCCTCACAGGGGCCGGGGAGCTGTTTTTT.

The chain carries TRBV5-5 and TRBJ1-4; 8 nucleotides line up with TRBD1. Germline V gene data show CDR1 as SGHKS and CDR2 as YYEKEE (reference sequence). The V segment lost 3 bases and the J segment 6 bases; nucleotides outside the gene matches: 10. This CDR3 has 16 residues. The CDR3 region has the DNA TGTGCCAGCAGCTGGGGGTGGTCAGGGGGCCATGAAAAACTGTTTTTT. Protein: CASSWGWSGGHEKLFF.

This clonotype was found many times. The V gene is TRBV12-3 or TRBV12-4, the J gene TRBJ2-2, with 8 positions matching TRBD1. V lost 6 bases, J lost 0 bases, and 3 bases stayed unmatched. The CDR3 has 15 residues. CDR3 loop: CASSRTGSNTGELFF. CDR3 DNA: TGTGCCAGCAGCCGGACAGGGTCGAACACCGGGGAGCTGTTTTTT.

The chain couples TRBV20-1 to TRBJ2-1; 7 bases map to TRBD2. This CDR3 has 13 residues. Germline V CDR1 and CDR2: DFQATT, SNEGSKA (reference sequence). With 3 bases clipped from V and 7 bases from J, the junction kept 6 bases outside the gene matches. CDR3 nucleotides: TGCAGTGCTAGGTTTTCTAGCGGAAATGAGCAGTTCTTC. Amino acids: CSARFSSGNEQFF.

The chain combines TRBV12-3 or TRBV12-4 with TRBJ2-1; 9 bases match TRBD2. Trimming took 6 bases from V and 8 from J; bases not matched to a gene: 11. The CDR3 has 15 residues. The CDR3 is CASRVAGVSFDEQFF. The CDR3 nucleotides read TGTGCCAGCAGGGTAGCGGGAGTAAGTTTTGATGAGCAGTTCTTC.

The chain is built from TRBV19 and TRBJ2-3; TRBD1 aligns across 11 bases. The V gene's germline CDR1 is LNHDA and CDR2 SQIVND (reference sequence). This CDR3 spans 14 amino acids. The ends lost 6 bases at V and 5 bases at J; junction bases unmatched: 4. The CDR3 DNA reads TGTGCCAGTAGGGACAGGGGGCGAGTAGATACGCAGTATTTT. Protein product: CASRDRGRVDTQYF. The whole variable domain, remainder taken from reference TRBV19 and TRBJ2-3, is DGGITQSPKYLFRKEGQNVTLSCEQNLNHDAMYWYRQDPGQGLRLIYYSQIVNDFQKGDIAEGYSVSREKKESFPLTVTSAQKNPTAFYLCASRDRGRVDTQYFGPGTRLTVL.

This clonotype was recorded at least ten times. Here the CDR3 DNA reads TGCAGCGTTGACGGCGGGACACAAGAGACCCAGTACTTC. Translation gives CSVDGGTQETQYF. The chain is built from TRBV29-1 and TRBJ2-5; TRBD1 or TRBD2 may be the D gene (6 bases each). There are 13 residues in the CDR3. CDR1 and CDR2 (germline): SQVTM, ANQGSEA. Trimming shortened V by 3 bases and J by 2 bases, and 10 bases separated the two germline ends.